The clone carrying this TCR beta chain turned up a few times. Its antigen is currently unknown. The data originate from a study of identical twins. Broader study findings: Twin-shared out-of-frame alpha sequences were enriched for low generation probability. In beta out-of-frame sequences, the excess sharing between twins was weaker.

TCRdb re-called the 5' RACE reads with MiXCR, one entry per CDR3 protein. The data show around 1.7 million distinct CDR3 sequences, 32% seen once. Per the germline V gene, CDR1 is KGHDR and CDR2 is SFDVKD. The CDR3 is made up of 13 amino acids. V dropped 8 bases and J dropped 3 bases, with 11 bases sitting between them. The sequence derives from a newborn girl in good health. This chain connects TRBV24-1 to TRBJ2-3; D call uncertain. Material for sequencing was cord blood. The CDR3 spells CATNEGNTDTQYF. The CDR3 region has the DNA TGTGCCACCAATGAAGGGAATACAGATACGCAGTATTTT.